The text below deals with one TCR beta chain. CDR3 size: 16 residues. The J segment lost 4 bases and the V segment lost 2 bases, leaving 5 bases of the junction unmatched. Germline V gene sequence: CDR1 SGHDN, CDR2 FVKESK. The repertoire was sequenced with immunoSEQ multiplex PCR; TCRdb's copy has only in-frame clones and lacks some. In the table there are approximately 250,000 clones, approximately 86% of which are singletons. The sample originates from a study of blood T cell repertoires in COVID-19. About the study: Samples of COVID-19 (acute and convalescent) were obtained from the United States, Italy and Spain.

The clonotype originates from a woman aged 55-75 years who had recovered from COVID-19. V and J are TRBV14 and TRBJ2-6; 7 bases line up with TRBD1. The sequenced sample consisted of peripheral blood. The CDR3 DNA is TGTGCCAGCAGCCAACTGACAGGGAGAGGGGCCAACGTCCTGACTTTC. Translating it yields CASSQLTGRGANVLTF.